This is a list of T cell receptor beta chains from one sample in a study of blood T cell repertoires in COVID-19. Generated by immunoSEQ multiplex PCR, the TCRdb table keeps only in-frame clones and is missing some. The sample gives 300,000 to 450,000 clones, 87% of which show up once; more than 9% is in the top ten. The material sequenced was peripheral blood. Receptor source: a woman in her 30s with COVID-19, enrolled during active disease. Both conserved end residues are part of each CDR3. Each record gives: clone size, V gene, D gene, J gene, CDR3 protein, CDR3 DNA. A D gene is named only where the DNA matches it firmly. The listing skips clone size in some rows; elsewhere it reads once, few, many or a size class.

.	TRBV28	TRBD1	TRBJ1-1	CASRRYWDRDTEAFF	TGTGCCAGCAGACGATATTGGGACAGAGACACTGAAGCTTTCTTT
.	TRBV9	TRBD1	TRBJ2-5	CASSAPGTDQETQYF	TGTGCCAGCAGCGCCCCCGGGACAGACCAAGAGACCCAGTACTTC
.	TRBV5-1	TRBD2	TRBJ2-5	CASSLMTSGRETQYF	TGCGCCAGCAGCTTGATGACTAGCGGACGGGAGACCCAGTACTTC
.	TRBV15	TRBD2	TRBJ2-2	CATSSPRTSGRSGELFF	TGTGCCACCAGCAGTCCCCGGACTAGCGGGAGATCCGGGGAGCTGTTTTTT
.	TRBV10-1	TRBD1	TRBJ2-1	CASSEIDRGRANEQFF	TGCGCCAGCAGTGAGATCGACAGGGGGCGCGCGAATGAGCAGTTCTTC
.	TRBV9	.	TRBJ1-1	CASSVAGKSEAFF	TGTGCCAGCAGCGTAGCCGGGAAAAGTGAAGCTTTCTTT
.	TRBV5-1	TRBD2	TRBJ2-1	CASSDPSGTSGIPYNEQFF	TGCGCCAGCAGCGACCCTTCCGGGACTAGCGGGATTCCCTACAATGAGCAGTTCTTC
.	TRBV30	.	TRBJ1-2	CAFRGAYGYTF	TGTGCCTTTCGGGGTGCCTATGGCTACACCTTC
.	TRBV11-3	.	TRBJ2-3	CASSFHTDTQYF	TGTGCCAGCAGCTTTCACACAGATACGCAGTATTTT
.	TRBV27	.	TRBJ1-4	CASKTLDSRGKLFF	TGTGCCAGCAAAACCCTGGATTCTCGGGGAAAACTGTTTTTT
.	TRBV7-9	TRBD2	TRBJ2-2	CASSLVWTSENTGELFF	TGTGCCAGCAGCTTAGTGTGGACTAGCGAAAACACCGGGGAGCTGTTTTTT
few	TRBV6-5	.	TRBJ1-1	CASSYQEAFF	TGTGCCAGCAGTTACCAGGAAGCTTTCTTT
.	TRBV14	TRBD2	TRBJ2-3	CASSQAGGTDTQYF	TGTGCCAGCAGCCAGGCGGGAGGCACAGATACGCAGTATTTT
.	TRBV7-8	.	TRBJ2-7	CASSLEGRGKSSYEQYF	TGTGCCAGCAGCTTAGAGGGCAGGGGAAAAAGCTCCTACGAGCAGTACTTC
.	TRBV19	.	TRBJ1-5	CASSRLGAPNQPQHF	TGTGCCAGTAGTAGACTAGGGGCCCCCAATCAGCCCCAGCATTTT
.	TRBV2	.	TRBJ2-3	CASGRRESTDTQYF	TGTGCCAGCGGGAGGCGGGAAAGCACAGATACGCAGTATTTT
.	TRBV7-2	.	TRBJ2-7	CASSWTGPNYEQYF	TGTGCCAGCAGCTGGACTGGGCCGAATTACGAGCAGTACTTC
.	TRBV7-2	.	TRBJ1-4	CASSPHLAANEKLFF	TGTGCCAGCAGCCCTCATTTAGCAGCTAATGAAAAACTGTTTTTT
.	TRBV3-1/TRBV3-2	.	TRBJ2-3	CASSRTSADTQYF	TGTGCCAGCAGCCGAACATCAGCAGATACGCAGTATTTT
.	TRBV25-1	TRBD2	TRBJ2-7	CASGEGNRVAGYEQYF	TGTGCCAGCGGGGAGGGGAACAGAGTGGCAGGGTACGAGCAGTACTTC
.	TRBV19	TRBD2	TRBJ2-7	CASRLRASGVLSREQYF	TGTGCCAGTAGGTTAAGAGCTAGCGGGGTCCTCAGTCGCGAGCAGTACTTC
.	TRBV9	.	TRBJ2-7	CASSVDGTPAYEQYF	TGTGCCAGCAGCGTAGATGGGACACCAGCCTACGAGCAGTACTTC
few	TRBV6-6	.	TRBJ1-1	CASRPLEVSTEAFF	TGTGCCAGCAGACCCCTCGAGGTTTCCACTGAAGCTTTCTTT
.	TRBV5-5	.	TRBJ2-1	CASSLVRGAGYNEQFF	TGTGCCAGCAGCTTGGTGCGCGGGGCGGGCTACAATGAGCAGTTCTTC
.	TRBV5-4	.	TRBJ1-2	CASSIQGRVYGYTF	TGTGCCAGCAGCATCCAAGGCAGGGTCTATGGCTACACCTTC
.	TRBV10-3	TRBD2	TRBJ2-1	CAIRDSGSSYNEQFF	TGTGCCATACGAGATAGCGGGAGCTCCTACAATGAGCAGTTCTTC
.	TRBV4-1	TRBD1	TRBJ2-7	CASSPGTGSSYEQYF	TGCGCCAGCAGCCCCGGGACAGGGAGCTCCTACGAGCAGTACTTC
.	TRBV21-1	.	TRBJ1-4	CASSKTRGGAPREKLFF	TGTGCCAGCAGCAAAACGAGGGGGGGAGCGCCGAGGGAGAAACTGTTTTTT
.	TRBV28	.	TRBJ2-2	CASSLSQNTGELFF	TGTGCCAGCAGTTTAAGCCAAAACACCGGGGAGCTGTTTTTT
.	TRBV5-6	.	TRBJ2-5	CASSLGPPGGVLETQYF	TGTGCCAGCAGCTTGGGCCCCCCTGGAGGGGTTTTGGAGACCCAGTACTTC